This T cell receptor (beta chain) stems from a study of blood T cells in healthy people across ages. Primers used in a second PCR of about 6 to 12 cycles were a sample-barcoded 5' primer and a J-beta primer mix. TCRdb re-analysed the 5' RACE reads in MiXCR, keeping a single row per CDR3 protein. Among about 640,000 distinct CDR3 sequences, 45% to 65% were seen once, and the ten largest hold more than 35%. As concerns this clonotype: No antigen is known for it.

This CDR3 contains 14 residues. With 4 bases removed from V and 4 bases from J, the gap between germline ends came to 12 bases. CDR1 is SGHKS and CDR2 is YYEKEE in the germline V gene (reference sequence). The sample, around 10 milliliters of peripheral blood, was drawn from each donor. Whole-study results and caveats: TCR beta diversity, measured per million T cells, fell in a roughly linear way with age. Estimated diversity across one million T cells was deemed an underestimate.

The V call is TRBV5-5, the J call TRBJ1-5; D is possibly TRBD1 (6 bases). Sequencing was done on a sample of blood. The sequence derives from a man aged 55 to 70 in good health. CDR3 coding DNA: TGTGCCAGCAGCGTGGACAGAATTAATCAGCCCCAGCATTTT. Its protein product is CASSVDRINQPQHF.